This TCR beta chain was retrieved from a study of spatial heterogeneity in lung cancer. Regarding time point: sample taken at primary tumor resection. No cells were sorted before sequencing. The whole RNA sequenced was extracted from tumor, nontumor lung or frozen PBMC. CDR3 length equals 12 residues. V lost 5 bases and J 3 bases, leaving 7 bases between the germline ends. Germline CDR1 is LGHDT and CDR2 is YNNKEL (reference sequence). Every TCR cDNA molecule bore a unique molecular identifier. TCRdb re-called the 5' RACE reads with MiXCR, one entry per CDR3 protein. Counted here are tens of thousands of distinct CDR3 sequences, just over 3% occurring once; the ten biggest clones make up 35% to 40%. This clonotype was detected many times.

The receptor's source is a male donor with early-stage non-small cell lung cancer. The gene calls are TRBV3-1 and TRBJ1-1; D is unresolved. Sequences were derived from normal lung tissue next to the tumor, sampled at surgery. CDR3 in amino acids: CASSWTDTEAFF. For the CDR3, the DNA is TGTGCCAGCAGCTGGACGGACACTGAAGCTTTCTTT.